The clone carrying this TCR beta chain was found once. Its specificity is unknown. The data are from a study of T cells in narcolepsy. J was trimmed by 6 bases and V by 0 bases; bases with no gene match: 9. The CDR3 sequence is 16 residues long. Looked up from germline, CDR1 is SGHAT and CDR2 is FQNNGV. Whole-study findings and limits: Autoreactive clone sequences were missing from some blood memory CD4+ repertoires. Autoreactive clonotypes reportedly recurred in blood of same and different patients, not controls.

Some clones are missing from TCRdb's copy, which holds only in-frame ones; the method was immunoSEQ multiplex PCR. The sample lists about 20,000 clones; less than 90% were seen once. The source of this sequence is a human donor in good health. The rearrangement joins TRBV11-2 to TRBJ1-2, with 8 bases matching TRBD1. The sequencing sample was made of memory (CD45RA-) CD4+ T cells from blood. Written as DNA, the CDR3 is TGTGCCAGCAGCTTAGATCTATGGCAGGGGGCTAATGGCTACACCTTC. It translates to CASSLDLWQGANGYTF.